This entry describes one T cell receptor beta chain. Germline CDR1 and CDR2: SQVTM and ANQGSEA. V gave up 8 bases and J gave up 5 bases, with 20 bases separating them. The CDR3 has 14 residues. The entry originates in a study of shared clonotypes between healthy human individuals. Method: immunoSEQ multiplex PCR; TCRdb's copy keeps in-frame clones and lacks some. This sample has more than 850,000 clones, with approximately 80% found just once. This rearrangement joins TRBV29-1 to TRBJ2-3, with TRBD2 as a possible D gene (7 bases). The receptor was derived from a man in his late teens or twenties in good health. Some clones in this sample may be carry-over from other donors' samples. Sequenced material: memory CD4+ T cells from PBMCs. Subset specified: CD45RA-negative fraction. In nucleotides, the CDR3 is TGCAGCTCTCCAGGGGCGGGAGACAGAGATACGCAGTATTTT. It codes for CSSPGAGDRDTQYF.